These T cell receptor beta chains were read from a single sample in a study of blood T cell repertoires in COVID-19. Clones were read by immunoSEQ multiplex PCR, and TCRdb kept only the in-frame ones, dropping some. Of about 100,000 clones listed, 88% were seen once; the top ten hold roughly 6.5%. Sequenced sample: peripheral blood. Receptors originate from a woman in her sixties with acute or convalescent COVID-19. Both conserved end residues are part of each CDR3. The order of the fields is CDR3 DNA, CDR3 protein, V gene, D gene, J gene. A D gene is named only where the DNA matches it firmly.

TGTGCCAGCAGGGAGTCGAGCTCCTACAATGAGCAGTTCTTC	CASRESSSYNEQFF	TRBV11-2	.	TRBJ2-1
TGTGCCAGCAGTTTGACAGGGTTCAACACTGAAGCTTTCTTT	CASSLTGFNTEAFF	TRBV6-5	TRBD1	TRBJ1-1
TGCAGCGTGAGGGGGAAGCGAGCTAGCACAGATACGCAGTATTTT	CSVRGKRASTDTQYF	TRBV29-1	.	TRBJ2-3
TGTGCCAGTATACGGCAGGGGATGAACACTGAAGCTTTCTTT	CASIRQGMNTEAFF	TRBV19	.	TRBJ1-1
TGCGCCAGCAGCCAAGTCTTCCTCCTAGCGGGAGATTTGAATGAGCAGTTCTTC	CASSQVFLLAGDLNEQFF	TRBV4-1	TRBD2	TRBJ2-1
TGTGCCAGTAGTATACAGATTCACTCTGGAAACACCATATATTTT	CASSIQIHSGNTIYF	TRBV19	.	TRBJ1-3
TGTGCCAGCAGTGAATGGGGGACAGTCGAGACCCAGTACTTC	CASSEWGTVETQYF	TRBV25-1	TRBD1	TRBJ2-5
TGTGCCAGCAGCTTGGAGGGGAACTATGGCTACACCTTC	CASSLEGNYGYTF	TRBV7-2	.	TRBJ1-2
TGTGCCAGCAGCCGGGGACAGGGACGAACTGAAGCTTTCTTT	CASSRGQGRTEAFF	TRBV3-1/TRBV3-2	TRBD1	TRBJ1-1
TGTGCCAGCAGTCCGGGGACAGGGGGCTCTAATTCACCCCTCCACTTT	CASSPGTGGSNSPLHF	TRBV27	TRBD1	TRBJ1-6
TGTGCCAGCAGCTTGGCTCCAGGGCTAACTAATGAAAAACTGTTTTTT	CASSLAPGLTNEKLFF	TRBV5-5	.	TRBJ1-4
TGTGCCAGCAGTGACGAGGGCCCTCCCTATGGCTACACCTTC	CASSDEGPPYGYTF	TRBV6-1	.	TRBJ1-2
TGTGCCAGCTCACCAGAAACAGGGGGCGTTGGCTACACCTTC	CASSPETGGVGYTF	TRBV18	TRBD1	TRBJ1-2
TGTGCCAGTAGGGGACAAGGAAATTCACCCCTCCACTTT	CASRGQGNSPLHF	TRBV6-5	.	TRBJ1-6
TGTGCCAGCAGCTTGACAGGGGGCAAAAGCAATGAGCAGTTCTTC	CASSLTGGKSNEQFF	TRBV7-8	TRBD1	TRBJ2-1
TGTGCCAGCAGCCATTGGGAGGGGAATTCACCCCTCCACTTT	CASSHWEGNSPLHF	TRBV3-1/TRBV3-2	.	TRBJ1-6
TGTGCCAGCAGCGCGTCCCCTGGGGGGGATGGCTATGGCTACACCTTC	CASSASPGGDGYGYTF	TRBV9	.	TRBJ1-2
TGTGCCAGCAGCCTAGCGGGAGGCTACAATGAGCAGTTCTTC	CASSLAGGYNEQFF	TRBV3-1/TRBV3-2	TRBD2	TRBJ2-1
TGTGCCAGCAGCCAAGGACTAAAATCCTACAATGAGCAGTTCTTC	CASSQGLKSYNEQFF	TRBV3-1/TRBV3-2	.	TRBJ2-1
TGTGCCAGCAGCGTAGGTGGGGCTAGAGCAGATACGCAGTATTTT	CASSVGGARADTQYF	TRBV9	.	TRBJ2-3
TGTGCCGTAACAGTGGGCCGGTACACTGAAGCTTTCTTT	CAVTVGRYTEAFF	TRBV30	.	TRBJ1-1
TGCGCCAGCAGCCCCGGTTTGACAGGGGTCAATGAGCAGTTCTTC	CASSPGLTGVNEQFF	TRBV5-1	TRBD1	TRBJ2-1
TGTGCCAGCAGCTCCCGACAGAGCACTGAAGCTTTCTTT	CASSSRQSTEAFF	TRBV3-1/TRBV3-2	.	TRBJ1-1